This passage covers 9 T cell receptor beta chains from one sample sequenced in a study of cytomegalovirus exposure and HLA in healthy donors. 60 Vbeta and 13 Jbeta primers were used in PCR. This table comes from immunoSEQ multiplex PCR, and its TCRdb copy is limited to in-frame clones, with some not included. Here the sample spans fewer than 200,000 clones, roughly four fifths being singletons. Sequenced: PBMCs. These receptors were collected from a female donor in good health and CMV-seronegative.

The CDR3 DNA is TGTGCCAGCAGTTACTCAATCGGGTTCGAGCAGTACTTC. Protein: CASSYSIGFEQYF. The chain recombines TRBV6-5 with TRBJ2-7, with D unclear. CDR1 and CDR2 from the germline V gene are MNHEY and SVGAGI. V lost 0 bases to trimming and J lost 6 bases, with 9 bases between them. The CDR3 consists of 13 residues.

The chain uses TRBV19 and TRBJ1-3; D might be TRBD1 (5 bases). This CDR3 contains 15 residues. From germline, CDR1 is LNHDA and CDR2 SQIVND (reference sequence). V was trimmed by 7 bases and J by 0 bases, leaving 13 bases between them. The CDR3 loop is CASMGQDISGNTIYF. The CDR3 bases are TGTGCCAGTATGGGTCAGGACATCTCTGGAAACACCATATATTTT.

This chain links TRBV6-6 with TRBJ1-1, with D possibly being TRBD1 (5 bases). CDR1 is MNHNY and CDR2 is SVGAGI in the germline V gene (reference sequence). The CDR3 loop spans 14 amino acids. The V end was cut by 4 bases, the J end by 2 bases, with 11 bases between. The chain's CDR3 is CASSSQQVNTEAFF. CDR3 bases: TGTGCCAGCAGTTCCCAACAGGTTAACACTGAAGCTTTCTTT.

The chain joins TRBV5-4 to TRBJ2-7, with 8 bases fitting TRBD1. The V segment lost 4 bases and the J segment 6 bases; nucleotides outside the gene matches: 15. The CDR3 runs 16 residues. Germline CDR1 SGHNT, CDR2 YYREEE (reference sequence). As DNA, the CDR3 is TGTGCCAGCAGCCCCCCGGGCCAGGGGGCGCGGGTCGAGCAGTACTTC. It codes for CASSPPGQGARVEQYF. The full variable domain, completed using reference TRBV5-4 and TRBJ2-7, is ETGVTQSPTHLIKTRGQQVTLRCSSQSGHNTVSWYQQALGQGPQFIFQYYREEENGRGNFPPRFSGLQFPNYSSELNVNALELDDSALYLCASSPPGQGARVEQYFGPGTRLTVT.

The rearrangement joins TRBV19 to TRBJ1-5; D might be TRBD1 (6 bases). The CDR3 totals 13 residues. Germline CDR1 reads LNHDA; CDR2 reads SQIVND (reference sequence). The germline V and J ends were trimmed by 5 bases and 5 bases, with 10 bases remaining between them. The CDR3 protein is CASSWQGHQPQHF. As DNA, the CDR3 is TGTGCCAGTAGTTGGCAGGGGCATCAGCCCCAGCATTTT.

This clone was detected only a few times. The chain employs TRBV4-3 and TRBJ2-3; 7 bases match TRBD2. CDR3 length: 17 amino acids. V was clipped by 0 bases and J by 3 bases; unmatched bases: 9. CDR1 is LGHNA and CDR2 is YSLEER in the germline V gene. CDR3 sequence reads: CASSQEDGQGGTDTQYF. CDR3 DNA: TGCGCCAGCAGCCAAGAGGACGGTCAGGGAGGGACAGATACGCAGTATTTT.

The chain couples TRBV28 to TRBJ2-7; D possibly corresponds to TRBD1 (6 bases). CDR1 is MDHEN, CDR2 SYDVKM, per germline. The V end was cut by 2 bases, the J end by 6 bases, with 14 bases between. CDR3 size: 14 residues. CDR3 coding DNA: TGTGCCAGCAGTTTAAGTCAACAGGGTGGCGAGCAGTACTTC. Translated: CASSLSQQGGEQYF.

The CDR3 protein is CASGLVQGVGTGELFF. The CDR3 region has the DNA TGTGCTAGTGGTTTGGTACAGGGGGTCGGCACCGGGGAGCTGTTTTTT. The V and J genes are TRBV12-5 and TRBJ2-2; 8 nucleotides align to TRBD1. The CDR3 is 16 residues long. J gave up 4 bases and V 0 bases, and 4 bases lay outside the gene matches. CDR1 and CDR2 (germline): LGHNT, FRNRAP.

This clone was counted once. The chain links TRBV7-8 to TRBJ2-3; D unresolved. Germline assignment: CDR1 SGHVS and CDR2 FQNEAQ. Trimming took 0 bases from V and 5 from J, leaving 6 bases between them. This CDR3 has 13 residues. The DNA for the CDR3 is TGTGCCAGCAGCTTAGCTGGGCAAGATACGCAGTATTTT. Translated: CASSLAGQDTQYF.